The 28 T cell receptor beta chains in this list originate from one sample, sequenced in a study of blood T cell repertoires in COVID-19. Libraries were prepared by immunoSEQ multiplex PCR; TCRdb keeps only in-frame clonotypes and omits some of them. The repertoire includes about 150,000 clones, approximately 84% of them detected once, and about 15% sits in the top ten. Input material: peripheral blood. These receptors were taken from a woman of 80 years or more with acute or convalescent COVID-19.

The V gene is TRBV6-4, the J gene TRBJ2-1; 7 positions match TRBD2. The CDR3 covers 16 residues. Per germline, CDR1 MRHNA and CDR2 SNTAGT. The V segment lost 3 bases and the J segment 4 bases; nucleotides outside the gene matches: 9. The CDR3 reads CASSERPGGGYNEQFF. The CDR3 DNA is TGTGCCAGCAGTGAAAGGCCGGGCGGGGGATACAATGAGCAGTTCTTC.

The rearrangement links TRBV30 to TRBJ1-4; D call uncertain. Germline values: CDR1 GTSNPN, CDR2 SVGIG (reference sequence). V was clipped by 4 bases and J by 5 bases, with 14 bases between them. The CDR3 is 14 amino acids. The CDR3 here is CAWMPGSQNEKLFF. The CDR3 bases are TGTGCCTGGATGCCGGGAAGTCAAAATGAAAAACTGTTTTTT.

CDR3 sequence reads: CASSPGTGGRETQYF. CDR3 sequence (DNA): TGTGCCAGCAGCCCAGGGACAGGGGGCAGAGAGACCCAGTACTTC. V gene TRBV9 combines with J gene TRBJ2-5; 12 nucleotides agree with TRBD1. Germline V lookup: CDR1 SGDLS, CDR2 YYNGEE. Germline trimming cut 4 bases from V and 4 bases from J; bases unmatched to any gene: 5. This CDR3 is built from 15 residues. Based on the CDR3 plus reference TRBV9 and TRBJ2-5, the full variable domain is DSGVTQTPKHLITATGQRVTLRCSPRSGDLSVYWYQQSLDQGLQFLIQYYNGEERAKGNILERFSAQQFPDLHSELNLSSLELGDSALYFCASSPGTGGRETQYFGPGTRLLVL.

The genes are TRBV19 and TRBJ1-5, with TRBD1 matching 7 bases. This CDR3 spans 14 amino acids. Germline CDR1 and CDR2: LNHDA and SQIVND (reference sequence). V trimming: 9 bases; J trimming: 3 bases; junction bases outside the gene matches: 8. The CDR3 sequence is CASRDSNFNQPQHF. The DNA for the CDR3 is TGTGCCAGCCGGGACAGTAATTTCAATCAGCCCCAGCATTTT.

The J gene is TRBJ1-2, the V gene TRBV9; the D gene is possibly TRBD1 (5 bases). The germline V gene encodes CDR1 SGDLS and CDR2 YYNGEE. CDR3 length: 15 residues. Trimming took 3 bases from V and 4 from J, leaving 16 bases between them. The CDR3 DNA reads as TGTGCCAGCAGCGCAGACAGAGACGGTTCCTATGGCTACACCTTC. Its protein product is CASSADRDGSYGYTF. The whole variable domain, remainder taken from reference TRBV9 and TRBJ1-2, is DSGVTQTPKHLITATGQRVTLRCSPRSGDLSVYWYQQSLDQGLQFLIQYYNGEERAKGNILERFSAQQFPDLHSELNLSSLELGDSALYFCASSADRDGSYGYTFGSGTRLTVV.

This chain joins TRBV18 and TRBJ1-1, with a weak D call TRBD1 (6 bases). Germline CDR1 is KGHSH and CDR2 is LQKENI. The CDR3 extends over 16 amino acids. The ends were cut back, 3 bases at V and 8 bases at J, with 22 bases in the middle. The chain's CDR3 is CASSPPRGQGPTEAFF. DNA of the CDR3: TGTGCCAGCTCACCCCCTCGAGGGCAGGGGCCCACGGAAGCTTTCTTT.

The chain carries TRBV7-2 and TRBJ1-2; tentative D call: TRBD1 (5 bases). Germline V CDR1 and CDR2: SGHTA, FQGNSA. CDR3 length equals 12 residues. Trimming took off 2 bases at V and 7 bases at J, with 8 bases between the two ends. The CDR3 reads CASSLQGSGYTF. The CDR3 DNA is TGTGCCAGCAGCTTACAGGGTTCTGGCTACACCTTC.

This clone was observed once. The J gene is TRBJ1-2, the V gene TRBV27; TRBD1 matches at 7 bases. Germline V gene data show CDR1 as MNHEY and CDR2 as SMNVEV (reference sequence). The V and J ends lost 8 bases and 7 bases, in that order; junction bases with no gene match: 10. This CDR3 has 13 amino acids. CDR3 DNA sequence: TGTGCCAGCGGGGATACAGGGGTGCCTGGCTACACCTTC. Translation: CASGDTGVPGYTF.

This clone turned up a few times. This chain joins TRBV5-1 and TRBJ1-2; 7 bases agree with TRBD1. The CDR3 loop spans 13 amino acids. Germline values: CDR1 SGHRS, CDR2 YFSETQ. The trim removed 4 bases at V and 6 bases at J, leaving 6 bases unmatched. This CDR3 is CASSSPGGNGYTF. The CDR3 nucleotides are TGCGCCAGCAGCAGCCCAGGGGGTAATGGCTACACCTTC.

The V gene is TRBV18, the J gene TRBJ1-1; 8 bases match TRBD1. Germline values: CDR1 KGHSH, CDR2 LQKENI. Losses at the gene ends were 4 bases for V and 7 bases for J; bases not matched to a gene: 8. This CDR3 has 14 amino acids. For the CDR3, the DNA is TGTGCCAGCTCACTCCTTGACAGGGGCCATGAAGCTTTCTTT. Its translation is CASSLLDRGHEAFF. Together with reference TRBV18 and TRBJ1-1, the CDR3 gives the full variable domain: NAGVMQNPRHLVRRRGQEARLRCSPMKGHSHVYWYRQLPEEGLKFMVYLQKENIIDESGMPKERFSAEFPKEGPSILRIQQVVRGDSAAYFCASSLLDRGHEAFFGQGTRLTVV.

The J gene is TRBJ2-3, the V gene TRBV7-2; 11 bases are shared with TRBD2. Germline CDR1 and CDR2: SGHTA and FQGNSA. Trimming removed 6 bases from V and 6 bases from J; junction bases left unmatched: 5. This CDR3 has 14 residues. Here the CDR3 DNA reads TGTGCCAGCAGGGCGGGACTAGCGGCCGATACGCAGTATTTT. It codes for CASRAGLAADTQYF.

This CDR3 is CASSLTPGATDTQYF. CDR3 DNA sequence: TGTGCCAGCAGCTTAACCCCAGGGGCCACAGATACGCAGTATTTT. The J gene is TRBJ2-3, the V gene TRBV7-3; D possibly corresponds to TRBD1 (6 bases). V lost 0 bases, J lost 2 bases, and 9 bases lay in between. This CDR3 spans 15 amino acids. Germline V gives CDR1 SGHTA, CDR2 FQGTGA.

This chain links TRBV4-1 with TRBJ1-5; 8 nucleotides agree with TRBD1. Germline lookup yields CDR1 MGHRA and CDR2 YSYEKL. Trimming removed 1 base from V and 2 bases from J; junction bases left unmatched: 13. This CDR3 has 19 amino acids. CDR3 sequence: CASSQGAQGATGGNQPQHF. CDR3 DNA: TGCGCCAGCAGCCAAGGAGCGCAGGGGGCTACTGGTGGCAATCAGCCCCAGCATTTT.

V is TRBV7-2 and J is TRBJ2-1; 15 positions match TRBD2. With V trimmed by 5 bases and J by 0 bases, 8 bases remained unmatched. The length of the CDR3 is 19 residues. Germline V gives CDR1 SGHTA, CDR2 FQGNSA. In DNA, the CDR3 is TGTGCCAGCAGCCGCGGGACTAGCGGGGGGCTGAGCTCCTACAATGAGCAGTTCTTC. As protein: CASSRGTSGGLSSYNEQFF.

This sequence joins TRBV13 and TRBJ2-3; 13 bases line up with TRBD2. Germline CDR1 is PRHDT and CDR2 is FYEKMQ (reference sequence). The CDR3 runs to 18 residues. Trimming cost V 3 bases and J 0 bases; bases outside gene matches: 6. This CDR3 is CASSFRLAGGSSTDTQYF. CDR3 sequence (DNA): TGTGCCAGCAGCTTCAGACTAGCGGGGGGTTCTAGCACAGATACGCAGTATTTT.

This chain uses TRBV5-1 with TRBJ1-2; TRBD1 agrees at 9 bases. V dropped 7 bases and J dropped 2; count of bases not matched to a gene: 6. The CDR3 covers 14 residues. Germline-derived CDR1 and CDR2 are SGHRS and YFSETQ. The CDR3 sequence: CASRSGTGNYGYTF. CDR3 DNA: TGCGCCAGCCGATCCGGGACAGGGAACTATGGCTACACCTTC.

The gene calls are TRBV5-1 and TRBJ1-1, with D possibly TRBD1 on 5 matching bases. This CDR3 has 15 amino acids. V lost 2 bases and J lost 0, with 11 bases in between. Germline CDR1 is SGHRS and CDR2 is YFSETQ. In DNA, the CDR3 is TGCGCCAGCAGCTTAGGGTGGGGCATGAACACTGAAGCTTTCTTT. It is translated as CASSLGWGMNTEAFF.

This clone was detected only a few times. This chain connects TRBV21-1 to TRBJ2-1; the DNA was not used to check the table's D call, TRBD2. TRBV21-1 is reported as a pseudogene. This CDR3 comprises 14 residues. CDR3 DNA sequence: TGTGCCAGCAGCAAAATAGGAGGGATGGATGAGCAGTTCTTC. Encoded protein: CASSKIGGMDEQFF.

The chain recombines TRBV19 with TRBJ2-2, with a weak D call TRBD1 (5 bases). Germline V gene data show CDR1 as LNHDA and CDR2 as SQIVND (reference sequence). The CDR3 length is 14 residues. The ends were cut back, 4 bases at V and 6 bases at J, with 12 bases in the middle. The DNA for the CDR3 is TGTGCCAGTAGTAGGCAGGGCGTCGCCGGGGAGCTGTTTTTT. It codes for CASSRQGVAGELFF.

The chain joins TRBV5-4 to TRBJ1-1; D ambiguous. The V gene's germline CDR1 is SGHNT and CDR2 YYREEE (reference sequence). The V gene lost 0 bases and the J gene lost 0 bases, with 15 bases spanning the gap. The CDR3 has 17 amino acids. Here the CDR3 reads CASSLATRLFMNTEAFF. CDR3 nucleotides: TGTGCCAGCAGCTTGGCAACGCGGCTGTTCATGAACACTGAAGCTTTCTTT.

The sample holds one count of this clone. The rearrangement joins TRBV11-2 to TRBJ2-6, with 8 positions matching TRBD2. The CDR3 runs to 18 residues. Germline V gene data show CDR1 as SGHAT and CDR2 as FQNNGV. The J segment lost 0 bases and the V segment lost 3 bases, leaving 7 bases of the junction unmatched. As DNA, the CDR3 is TGTGCCAGCAGCTTTGGACGGGGGGGCTTCTCTGGGGCCAACGTCCTGACTTTC. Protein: CASSFGRGGFSGANVLTF.

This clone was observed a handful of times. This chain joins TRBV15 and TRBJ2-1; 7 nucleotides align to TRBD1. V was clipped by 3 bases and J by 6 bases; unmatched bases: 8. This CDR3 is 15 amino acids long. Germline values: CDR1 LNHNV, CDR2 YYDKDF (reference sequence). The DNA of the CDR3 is TGTGCCACCAGCAGCCCCCTGACAGGGAGCAATGAGCAGTTCTTC. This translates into CATSSPLTGSNEQFF.

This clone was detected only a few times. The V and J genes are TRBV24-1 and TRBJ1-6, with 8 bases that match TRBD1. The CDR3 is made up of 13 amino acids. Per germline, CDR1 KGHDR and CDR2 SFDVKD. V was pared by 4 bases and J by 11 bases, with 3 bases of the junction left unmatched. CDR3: CATSERTGTPLHF. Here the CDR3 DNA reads TGTGCCACCAGTGAGCGGACAGGGACACCCCTCCACTTT.

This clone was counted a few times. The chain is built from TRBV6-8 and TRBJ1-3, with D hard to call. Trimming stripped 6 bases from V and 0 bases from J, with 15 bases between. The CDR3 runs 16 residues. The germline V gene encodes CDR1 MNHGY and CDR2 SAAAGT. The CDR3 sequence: CASRAPVADSGNTIYF. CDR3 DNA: TGTGCCAGCAGGGCCCCAGTGGCTGACTCTGGAAACACCATATATTTT.

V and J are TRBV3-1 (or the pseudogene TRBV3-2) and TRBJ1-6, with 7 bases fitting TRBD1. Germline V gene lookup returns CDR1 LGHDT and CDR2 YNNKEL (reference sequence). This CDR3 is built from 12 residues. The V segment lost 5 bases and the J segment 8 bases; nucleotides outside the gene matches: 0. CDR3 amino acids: CASSDRDSPLHF. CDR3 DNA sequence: TGTGCCAGCAGCGACAGGGATTCACCCCTCCACTTT.

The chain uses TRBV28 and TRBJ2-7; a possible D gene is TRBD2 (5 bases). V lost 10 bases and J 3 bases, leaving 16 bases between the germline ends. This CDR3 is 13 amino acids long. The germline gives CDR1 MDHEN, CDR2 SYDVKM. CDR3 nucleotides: TGTGCCACCCGGACTCTAGCAAACTACGAGCAGTACTTC. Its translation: CATRTLANYEQYF.

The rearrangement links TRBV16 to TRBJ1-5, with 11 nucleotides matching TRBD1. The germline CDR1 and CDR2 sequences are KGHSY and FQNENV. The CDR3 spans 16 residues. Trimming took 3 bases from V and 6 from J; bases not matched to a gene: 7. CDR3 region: CASSQRTGGNSQPQHF. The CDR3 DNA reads TGTGCCAGCAGCCAGAGGACAGGGGGCAACAGTCAGCCCCAGCATTTT.

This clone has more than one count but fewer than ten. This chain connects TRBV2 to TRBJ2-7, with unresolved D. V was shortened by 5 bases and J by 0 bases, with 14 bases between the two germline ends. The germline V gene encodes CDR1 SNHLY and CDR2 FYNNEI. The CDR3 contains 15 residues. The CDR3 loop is CASSSSWRPSYEQYF. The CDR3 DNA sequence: TGTGCCAGCAGTTCATCGTGGAGACCCTCCTACGAGCAGTACTTC.